This TCR beta chain appears in the sequencing data of a study of T cells in Graves' hyperthyroidism and ophthalmopathy. This clonotype appeared many times. The V gene lost 6 bases and the J gene lost 4 bases, with 24 bases spanning the gap. This CDR3 is 18 amino acids long. The TCR beta CDR3 regions underwent amplification using RNA transcripts as the source. Researchers ran a first-round RT-PCR on the TCR CDR3 using the HTBI primer set. TCRdb processed the multiplex PCR reads anew with MiXCR; each CDR3 protein has one entry. In the table there are fewer than 850,000 distinct CDR3 sequences, approximately 15% of which are singletons.

This receptor was obtained from a man aged 45-65 years with Graves' hyperthyroidism. Sequencing used blood. This chain uses TRBV12-3 or TRBV12-4 with TRBJ1-4; D is possibly TRBD1 (5 bases). As DNA, the CDR3 is TGTGCCAGCAGCCCCAGCGCAGGGCCGATGGGTTTTAATGAAAAACTGTTTTTT. It codes for CASSPSAGPMGFNEKLFF.